Only a few counts were recorded for the clone carrying this TCR beta chain. What it binds is unknown. This sample was taken from a study of identical twins' blood T cells. Germline V lookup: CDR1 MDHEN, CDR2 SYDVKM. The CDR3 extends over 14 amino acids. The V gene lost 2 bases and the J gene lost 5 bases, with 11 bases spanning the gap. General study points: Environmental influences on twin similarity could not be excluded.

Libraries were made from RNA as TCR cDNA, using a modified protocol. TCRdb fed the 5' RACE reads into MiXCR, producing one record per CDR3 protein. The sample lists 350,000 to 450,000 distinct CDR3 sequences, over 25% occurring once. V gene TRBV28 combines with J gene TRBJ2-3; D may be TRBD1 (6 bases). Specimen: PBMCs. The source is a woman aged 18 to 55 in good health. The DNA for the CDR3 is TGTGCCAGCAGTTTACTCTCGGGACAAGATACGCAGTATTTT. Protein sequence: CASSLLSGQDTQYF.